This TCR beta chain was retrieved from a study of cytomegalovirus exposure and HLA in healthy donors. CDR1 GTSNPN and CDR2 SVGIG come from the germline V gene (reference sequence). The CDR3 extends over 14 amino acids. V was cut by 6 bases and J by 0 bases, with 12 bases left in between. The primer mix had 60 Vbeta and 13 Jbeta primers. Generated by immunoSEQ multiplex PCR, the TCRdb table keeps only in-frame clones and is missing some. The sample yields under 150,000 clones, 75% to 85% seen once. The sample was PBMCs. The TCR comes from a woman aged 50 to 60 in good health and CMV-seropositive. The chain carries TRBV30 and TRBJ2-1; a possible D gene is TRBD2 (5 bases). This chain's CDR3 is CACKGRGSYNEQFF. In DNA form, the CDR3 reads TGTGCCTGCAAAGGACGGGGCTCCTACAATGAGCAGTTCTTC.